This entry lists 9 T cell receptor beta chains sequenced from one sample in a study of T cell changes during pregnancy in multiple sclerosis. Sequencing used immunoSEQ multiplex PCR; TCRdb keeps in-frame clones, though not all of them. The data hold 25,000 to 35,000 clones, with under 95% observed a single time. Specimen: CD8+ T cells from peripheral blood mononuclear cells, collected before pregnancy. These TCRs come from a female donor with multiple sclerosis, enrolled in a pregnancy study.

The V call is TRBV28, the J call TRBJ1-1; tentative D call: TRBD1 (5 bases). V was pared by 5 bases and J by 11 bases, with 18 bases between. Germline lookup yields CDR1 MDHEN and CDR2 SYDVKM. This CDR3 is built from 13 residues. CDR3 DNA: TGTGCCAGCAGTAAATCGGGACTACCAACGGCTTTCTTT. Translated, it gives CASSKSGLPTAFF. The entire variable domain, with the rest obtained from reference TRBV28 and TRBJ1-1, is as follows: DVKVTQSSRYLVKRTGEKVFLECVQDMDHENMFWYRQDPGLGLRLIYFSYDVKMKEKGDIPEGYSVSREKKERFSLILESASTNQTSMYLCASSKSGLPTAFFGQGTRLTVV.

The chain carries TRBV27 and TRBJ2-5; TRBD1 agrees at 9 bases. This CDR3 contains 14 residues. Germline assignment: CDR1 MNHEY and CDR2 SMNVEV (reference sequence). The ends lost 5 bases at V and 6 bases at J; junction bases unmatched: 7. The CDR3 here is CASSRRQGDQTQYF. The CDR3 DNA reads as TGTGCCAGCAGTCGAAGACAGGGGGATCAGACCCAGTACTTC.

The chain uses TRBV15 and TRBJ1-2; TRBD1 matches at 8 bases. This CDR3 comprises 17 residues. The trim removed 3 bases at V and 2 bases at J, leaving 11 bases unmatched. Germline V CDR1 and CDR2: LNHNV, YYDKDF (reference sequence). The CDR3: CATSSLTDRGFNYGYTF. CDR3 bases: TGTGCCACCAGCAGTCTTACCGACAGGGGATTCAACTATGGCTACACCTTC.

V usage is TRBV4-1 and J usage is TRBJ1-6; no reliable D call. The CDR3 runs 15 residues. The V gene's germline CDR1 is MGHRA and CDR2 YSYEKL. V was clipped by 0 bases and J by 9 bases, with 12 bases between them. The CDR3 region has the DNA TGCGCCAGCAGCCAAGAGCACAGCCCTGGTTCACCCCTCCACTTT. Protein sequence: CASSQEHSPGSPLHF.

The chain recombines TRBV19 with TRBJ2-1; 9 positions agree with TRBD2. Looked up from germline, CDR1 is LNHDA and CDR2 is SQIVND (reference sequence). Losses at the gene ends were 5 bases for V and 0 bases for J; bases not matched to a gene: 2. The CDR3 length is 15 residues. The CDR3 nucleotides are TGTGCCAGTAGTCCTAGCGGGACCTCCTACAATGAGCAGTTCTTC. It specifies CASSPSGTSYNEQFF.

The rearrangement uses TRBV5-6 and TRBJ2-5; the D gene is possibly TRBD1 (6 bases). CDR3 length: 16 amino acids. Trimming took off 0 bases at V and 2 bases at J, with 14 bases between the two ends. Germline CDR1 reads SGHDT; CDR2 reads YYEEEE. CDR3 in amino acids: CASSLAHSTGQETQYF. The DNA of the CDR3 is TGTGCCAGCAGCTTGGCCCATTCGACAGGTCAAGAGACCCAGTACTTC.

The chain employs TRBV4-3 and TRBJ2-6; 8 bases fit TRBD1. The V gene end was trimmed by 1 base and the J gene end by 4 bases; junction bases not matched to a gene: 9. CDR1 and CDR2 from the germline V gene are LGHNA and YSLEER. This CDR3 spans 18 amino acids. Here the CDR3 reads CASSQGTGLLLGANVLTF. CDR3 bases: TGCGCCAGCAGCCAAGGGACAGGGCTGCTCTTGGGGGCCAACGTCCTGACTTTC.

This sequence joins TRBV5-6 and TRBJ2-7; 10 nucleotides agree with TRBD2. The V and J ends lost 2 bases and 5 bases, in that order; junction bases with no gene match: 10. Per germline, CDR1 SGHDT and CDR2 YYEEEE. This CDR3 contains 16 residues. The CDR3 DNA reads TGTGCCAGCAGCTTCGTTGGGGCTAGCGGGAGCCACGAGCAGTACTTC. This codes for CASSFVGASGSHEQYF.

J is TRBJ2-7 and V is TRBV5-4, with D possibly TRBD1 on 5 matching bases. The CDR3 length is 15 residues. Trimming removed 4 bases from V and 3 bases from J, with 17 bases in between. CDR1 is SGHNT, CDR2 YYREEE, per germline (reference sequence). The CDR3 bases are TGTGCCAGCAGCCCGCAGGGCGGACCCGGCTACGAGCAGTACTTC. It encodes CASSPQGGPGYEQYF. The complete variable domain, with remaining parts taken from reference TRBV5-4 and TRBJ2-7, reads ETGVTQSPTHLIKTRGQQVTLRCSSQSGHNTVSWYQQALGQGPQFIFQYYREEENGRGNFPPRFSGLQFPNYSSELNVNALELDDSALYLCASSPQGGPGYEQYFGPGTRLTVT.